Below are 7 T cell receptor beta chains sequenced from a single sample in a study of T cell clones after liver transplantation. The protocol was immunoSEQ multiplex PCR, while the TCRdb copy is restricted to in-frame clones and leaves out a portion. Among 60,000 or so clones listed, roughly two thirds were seen once. The sample was CD4+ T cells from blood, taken before liver transplant. These receptors were taken from a human donor who received a liver transplant.

The CDR3 DNA reads as TGTGCCACCAGCAGAGATCTAGCTTACACGCAGTATTTT. This sequence encodes CATSRDLAYTQYF. The rearrangement uses TRBV15 and TRBJ2-3; a weak D match, TRBD2 (5 bases). This CDR3 region has 13 residues. Deletions cut 0 bases from V and 9 bases from J, with 10 bases between. The germline V gene encodes CDR1 LNHNV and CDR2 YYDKDF (reference sequence).

The chain links TRBV6-5 to TRBJ2-2, with D perhaps matching TRBD2 (6 bases). V gave up 6 bases and J gave up 5 bases, with 7 bases separating them. The CDR3 runs to 12 residues. Germline CDR1 is MNHEY and CDR2 is SVGAGI. The CDR3 bases are TGTGCCAGCAGCCGGGGGACCGGGGAGCTGTTTTTT. Its translation: CASSRGTGELFF.

The chain is built from TRBV6-5 and TRBJ1-1, with a possible D match to TRBD1 (6 bases). The CDR3 is 15 residues long. V shed 0 bases and J shed 3 bases, with 11 bases lying between them. Germline V gene lookup returns CDR1 MNHEY and CDR2 SVGAGI. The CDR3 loop is CASSYSYDRHTEAFF. CDR3 DNA sequence: TGTGCCAGCAGTTACTCGTATGACAGGCACACTGAAGCTTTCTTT.

V is TRBV6-1 and J is TRBJ2-2; 9 bases match TRBD1. This CDR3 region has 15 residues. CDR1 MNHNS and CDR2 SASEGT come from the germline V gene. The V gene end was trimmed by 7 bases and the J gene end by 3 bases; junction bases not matched to a gene: 6. Here the CDR3 reads CASIWDRAHTGELFF. DNA for the CDR3: TGTGCCAGCATCTGGGACAGGGCACACACCGGGGAGCTGTTTTTT.

The rearrangement uses TRBV10-1 and TRBJ2-2, with 7 bases aligning to TRBD2. Per germline, CDR1 WNHNN and CDR2 SYGVQD (reference sequence). The CDR3 is 15 amino acids. The junction had 2 bases not matched to a gene; V was cut back by 0 bases and J by 4 bases. The CDR3 DNA follows: TGCGCCAGCAGTGAGTCGGGCGGGGGCACCGGGGAGCTGTTTTTT. Its translation: CASSESGGGTGELFF.

The V and J genes are TRBV19 and TRBJ2-7; D call uncertain. Germline values: CDR1 LNHDA, CDR2 SQIVND (reference sequence). The length of the CDR3 is 14 residues. The germline V and J ends were trimmed by 3 bases and 1 base, with 10 bases remaining between them. The CDR3 nucleotides are TGTGCCAGTAGTATGGAGACCGCTTCCTACGAGCAGTACTTC. This sequence encodes CASSMETASYEQYF.

The rearrangement uses TRBV10-1 and TRBJ1-1, with 12 bases matching TRBD1. V dropped 3 bases and J dropped 11; count of bases not matched to a gene: 7. CDR1 is WNHNN and CDR2 is SYGVQD in the germline V gene (reference sequence). This CDR3 is built from 14 residues. CDR3: CASSDPGQGAEAFF. CDR3 DNA: TGCGCCAGCAGTGACCCGGGACAGGGGGCGGAGGCTTTCTTT.